This TCR beta chain was identified during a study of shared clonotypes between healthy human individuals. The assay was immunoSEQ multiplex PCR, and TCRdb's table has in-frame clones only and misses some. Of roughly 600,000 clones listed, 98% are singletons. In the naive CD8 group, cells lacked CD45RO and were positively selected for CCR7, so terminally differentiated effector memory CD45RA+ cells were left out. The study enrolled healthy HIV-negative adults without recent acute infections or vaccinations as donors. This clone was recorded only once. Its antigen is still unknown. Study-wide results and caveats: Tissue TCR repertoires likely differ from these blood-only repertoires. Non-shared clonotypes had lower generation probabilities than those shared by all four donors. Sequencing depth was predicted to influence how clonotypes are shared among donors.

J gave up 0 bases and V 3 bases, and 7 bases lay outside the gene matches. Germline assignment: CDR1 SGHNT and CDR2 YYREEE (reference sequence). The CDR3 is 17 residues long. Sequenced material: naive CD8+ T cells sorted from blood. The origin of this receptor is a man aged 25-45 years in good health. The chain has TRBV5-4 and TRBJ2-2; 8 bases are shared with TRBD1. CDR3 nucleotide sequence: TGTGCCAGCAGCTGGATGGGGACAGGACCGAACACCGGGGAGCTGTTTTTT. It encodes CASSWMGTGPNTGELFF.